Each of the 24 T cell receptor beta chains below was sequenced from the same sample in a study of cytomegalovirus exposure and HLA in healthy donors. The study ran its PCR with 60 Vbeta and 13 Jbeta primers. Data came from immunoSEQ multiplex PCR; TCRdb stores just in-frame clones and leaves some out. Here the sample spans around 150,000 clones, over 80% being singletons. The sequencing input was PBMCs. The receptors here all came from a male donor in good health and CMV-seropositive.

This clone has only one observation. V is TRBV14 and J is TRBJ2-3, with TRBD2 identical over 9 bases. The V segment lost 1 base and the J segment 7 bases; nucleotides outside the gene matches: 15. There are 18 residues in the CDR3. CDR1 is SGHDN, CDR2 FVKESK, per germline. CDR3 nucleotide sequence: TGTGCCAGCAGCCAAGTACATAGCGGGAGTTCGGAACGAAATACGCAGTATTTT. Encoded protein: CASSQVHSGSSERNTQYF. Supplemented by reference TRBV14 and TRBJ2-3, the full variable domain reads EAGVTQFPSHSVIEKGQTVTLRCDPISGHDNLYWYRRVMGKEIKFLLHFVKESKQDESGMPNNRFLAERTGGTYSTLKVQPAELEDSGVYFCASSQVHSGSSERNTQYFGPGTRLTVL.

The chain links TRBV5-4 to TRBJ1-2; 12 bases agree with TRBD1. Germline-derived CDR1 and CDR2 are SGHNT and YYREEE (reference sequence). Unmatched junction bases numbered 16, after V lost 5 bases and J lost 8 bases. The CDR3 consists of 17 residues. The DNA for the CDR3 is TGTGCCAGCAGGGATCCGGGACAGGGGGCGCGTGTTTACGGCTACACCTTC. Amino acid sequence: CASRDPGQGARVYGYTF.

The chain employs TRBV10-3 and TRBJ1-1; 7 bases align to TRBD1. The CDR3 runs 12 residues. J gave up 4 bases and V 4 bases, and 0 bases lay outside the gene matches. Per the germline V gene, CDR1 is ENHRY and CDR2 is SYGVKD. The CDR3 bases are TGTGCCATCAGTGCAGGGGGCACTGAAGCTTTCTTT. This translates into CAISAGGTEAFF.

The chain is built from TRBV11-1 and TRBJ2-1, with D perhaps matching TRBD1 (6 bases). Looked up from germline, CDR1 is SGHAT and CDR2 is FQDESV (reference sequence). CDR3 size: 16 residues. V lost 0 bases to trimming and J lost 4 bases, with 13 bases between them. The CDR3: CASSLAPDRIYNEQFF. The CDR3, as DNA: TGTGCCAGCAGCTTAGCGCCGGACAGAATATACAATGAGCAGTTCTTC.

This clone was seen a handful of times. The rearrangement uses TRBV19 and TRBJ1-5; D gene unclear. CDR1 and CDR2 (germline): LNHDA, SQIVND (reference sequence). Trimming stripped 5 bases from V and 2 bases from J, with 10 bases between. The CDR3 runs 14 residues. The CDR3, as DNA: TGTGCCAGTAGTCTTCCGGGAGGCAATCAGCCCCAGCATTTT. Residues: CASSLPGGNQPQHF.

The CDR3 protein is CASIREGETQYF. CDR3 DNA sequence: TGTGCCAGCATAAGGGAGGGAGAGACCCAGTACTTC. This chain connects TRBV2 to TRBJ2-5; 7 bases match TRBD2. V shed 7 bases, J shed 4 bases, and the junction held 3 bases outside the gene matches. This CDR3 has 12 amino acids. CDR1 and CDR2 (germline): SNHLY, FYNNEI. Looking up the rest from reference TRBV2 and TRBJ2-5 gives the full variable domain: EPEVTQTPSHQVTQMGQEVILRCVPISNHLYFYWYRQILGQKVEFLVSFYNNEISEKSEIFDDQFSVERPDGSNFTLKIRSTKLEDSAMYFCASIREGETQYFGPGTRLLVL.

The chain combines TRBV4-2 with TRBJ2-7; 8 bases align to TRBD2. Per germline, CDR1 LGHNA and CDR2 YNFKEQ. The CDR3 totals 15 residues. The trim removed 4 bases at V and 0 bases at J, leaving 5 bases unmatched. The CDR3 region has the DNA TGTGCCAGCAGCCCTCTAGCGGGTGCCTCCTACGAGCAGTACTTC. It specifies CASSPLAGASYEQYF.

This chain connects TRBV18 to TRBJ2-7, with D unclear. The CDR3 runs 13 residues. Germline-derived CDR1 and CDR2 are KGHSH and LQKENI. V shed 0 bases and J shed 0 bases, with 3 bases lying between them. The CDR3 DNA follows: TGTGCCAGCTCACCACCCGGCTCCTACGAGCAGTACTTC. As protein: CASSPPGSYEQYF.

The chain employs TRBV11-3 and TRBJ1-3, with D hard to call. V was pared by 5 bases and J by 0 bases, with 14 bases between. The V gene's germline CDR1 is SGHNT and CDR2 YENEEA. CDR3 size: 16 residues. The CDR3 coding sequence is TGTGCCAGCAGCCCTGACACCCGGCACTCTGGAAACACCATATATTTT. Translated: CASSPDTRHSGNTIYF.

V and J are TRBV5-6 and TRBJ1-5, with no clear D. V shed 2 bases and J shed 0 bases, with 6 bases lying between them. The CDR3 loop spans 14 amino acids. In germline, CDR1 is SGHDT, CDR2 YYEEEE. CDR3 protein: CASSFGVSNQPQHF. The CDR3 DNA follows: TGTGCCAGCAGCTTCGGGGTTAGCAATCAGCCCCAGCATTTT.

The gene calls are TRBV27 and TRBJ2-7, with D perhaps matching TRBD1 (5 bases). Germline CDR1 and CDR2: MNHEY and SMNVEV (reference sequence). The CDR3 runs 12 residues. V was shortened by 8 bases and J by 4 bases, with 12 bases between the two germline ends. The CDR3 DNA is TGTGCCAGCTCAGCAGGGCGATACGAGCAGTACTTC. Amino acid sequence: CASSAGRYEQYF.

The V gene is TRBV5-6, the J gene TRBJ2-7; 7 nucleotides line up with TRBD1. Germline V lookup: CDR1 SGHDT, CDR2 YYEEEE. The CDR3 is 14 amino acids. V was clipped by 1 base and J by 5 bases; unmatched bases: 6. Here the CDR3 reads CASSLILTGNEQYF. The CDR3 bases are TGTGCCAGCAGCTTGATACTGACAGGGAACGAGCAGTACTTC.

There are a few counts of this clone. The J gene is TRBJ2-1, the V gene TRBV6-1; D ambiguous. This CDR3 region has 11 residues. Germline lookup yields CDR1 MNHNS and CDR2 SASEGT. The V and J ends lost 4 bases and 8 bases respectively, with 6 bases between them. CDR3 bases: TGTGCCAGCAGTGTCGTCTATGAGCAGTTCTTC. Translation: CASSVVYEQFF.

The genes are TRBV4-2 and TRBJ1-2; no reliable D call. CDR1 and CDR2 (germline): LGHNA, YNFKEQ. The CDR3 loop spans 16 amino acids. V was clipped by 3 bases and J by 1 base, with 15 bases between them. CDR3 sequence (DNA): TGTGCCAGCAGCCACCCCCTCCTGCCACATAACTATGGCTACACCTTC. Amino acid sequence: CASSHPLLPHNYGYTF.

CDR3 loop: CASSGSPGAGAHEQYF. The CDR3 nucleotides are TGTGCCAGCAGCGGAAGCCCAGGGGCAGGGGCCCACGAGCAGTACTTC. This rearrangement joins TRBV9 to TRBJ2-7; D possibly corresponds to TRBD1 (6 bases). This CDR3 contains 16 residues. V was shortened by 3 bases and J by 5 bases, with 21 bases between the two germline ends. CDR1 and CDR2 from the germline V gene are SGDLS and YYNGEE.

The chain uses TRBV7-6 and TRBJ2-3; TRBD2 is a possible D gene (7 bases). This CDR3 region has 18 residues. V lost 2 bases to trimming and J lost 0 bases, with 18 bases between them. CDR1 is SGHVS and CDR2 is FNYEAQ in the germline V gene. The CDR3 DNA sequence: TGTGCCAGCAGCTTACTTCCGGGGGGCCGTGCTAGCACAGATACGCAGTATTTT. Translated: CASSLLPGGRASTDTQYF.

The V gene is TRBV6-4, the J gene TRBJ1-6, with D tentatively TRBD1 (5 bases). CDR1 and CDR2 from the germline V gene are MRHNA and SNTAGT. V was clipped by 3 bases and J by 13 bases, with 13 bases between them. The CDR3 covers 13 residues. In nucleotides, the CDR3 is TGTGCCAGCAGTGAGGAAACAGGTTGGCCCCTCCACTTT. Its protein product is CASSEETGWPLHF.

The chain joins TRBV18 to TRBJ2-1; 7 bases map to TRBD2. V gave up 6 bases and J gave up 7 bases; unmatched junction bases: 12. The CDR3 spans 15 residues. Germline V gives CDR1 KGHSH, CDR2 LQKENI. CDR3 sequence (DNA): TGTGCCAGCTCCCCAACCCCGGGAGGCGGGAATGAGCAGTTCTTC. It translates to CASSPTPGGGNEQFF.

This rearrangement joins TRBV7-3 to TRBJ2-7; D possibly corresponds to TRBD2 (6 bases). From germline, CDR1 is SGHTA and CDR2 FQGTGA. V was trimmed by 2 bases and J by 0 bases, leaving 17 bases between them. CDR3 size: 17 residues. The CDR3 is CASSLGQGGLISYEQYF. The CDR3 region has the DNA TGTGCCAGCAGCTTAGGCCAGGGAGGACTGATCTCCTACGAGCAGTACTTC.

V gene TRBV15 combines with J gene TRBJ2-1; D may be TRBD2 (6 bases). Germline CDR1 LNHNV, CDR2 YYDKDF (reference sequence). Trimming removed 0 bases from V and 8 bases from J, with 23 bases in between. CDR3 length: 18 residues. The CDR3 region is CATSRDRGRTPSIDEQFF. DNA for the CDR3: TGTGCCACCAGCAGAGATCGTGGGAGGACACCCTCAATCGATGAGCAGTTCTTC. The variable domain in full, completed from reference TRBV15 and TRBJ2-1, reads DAMVIQNPRYQVTQFGKPVTLSCSQTLNHNVMYWYQQKSSQAPKLLFHYYDKDFNNEADTPDNFQSRRPNTSFCFLDIRSPGLGDTAMYLCATSRDRGRTPSIDEQFFGPGTRLTVL.

This chain links TRBV7-3 with TRBJ2-2; 9 nucleotides match TRBD2. Germline trimming cut 6 bases from V and 7 bases from J; bases unmatched to any gene: 9. The germline CDR1 and CDR2 sequences are SGHTA and FQGTGA. The CDR3 loop spans 15 amino acids. CDR3 region: CASSLSGSVNGELFF. The DNA for the CDR3 is TGTGCCAGCAGTCTTAGCGGGAGCGTTAACGGGGAGCTGTTTTTT. The whole variable domain, remainder taken from reference TRBV7-3 and TRBJ2-2, is GAGVSQTPSNKVTEKGKYVELRCDPISGHTALYWYRQSLGQGPEFLIYFQGTGAADDSGLPNDRFFAVRPEGSVSTLKIQRTERGDSAVYLCASSLSGSVNGELFFGEGSRLTVL.

The chain links TRBV27 to TRBJ1-4; D is ambiguous. V lost 5 bases and J lost 0, with 10 bases in between. Germline V CDR1 and CDR2: MNHEY, SMNVEV (reference sequence). This CDR3 has 15 residues. The CDR3 coding sequence is TGTGCCAGCAGTGCGAAAGCCGCAACTAATGAAAAACTGTTTTTT. Protein: CASSAKAATNEKLFF.

In its sample, this clone was seen a few times. The CDR3 nucleotides read TGTGCCAGCAGCACGCGACTAGCGGATACCTCCTACGAGCAGTACTTC. It yields the protein CASSTRLADTSYEQYF. The chain employs TRBV7-8 and TRBJ2-7; TRBD2 matches at 9 bases. After removal of 5 bases from V and 0 bases from J, the junction contained 8 bases not matched to a gene. Germline-derived CDR1 and CDR2 are SGHVS and FQNEAQ. The length of the CDR3 is 16 residues.

The CDR3 sequence: CASSLGSLAYNEQFF. DNA for the CDR3: TGTGCCAGCAGCTTGGGTAGTCTAGCCTACAATGAGCAGTTCTTC. The rearrangement joins TRBV11-1 to TRBJ2-1; D is ambiguous. Trimming removed 3 bases at V and 2 bases at J, with 11 bases between. The CDR3 consists of 15 residues. Germline lookup yields CDR1 SGHAT and CDR2 FQDESV (reference sequence). Looking up the rest from reference TRBV11-1 and TRBJ2-1 gives the full variable domain: EAEVAQSPRYKITEKSQAVAFWCDPISGHATLYWYRQILGQGPELLVQFQDESVVDDSQLPKDRFSAERLKGVDSTLKIQPAELGDSAMYLCASSLGSLAYNEQFFGPGTRLTVL.